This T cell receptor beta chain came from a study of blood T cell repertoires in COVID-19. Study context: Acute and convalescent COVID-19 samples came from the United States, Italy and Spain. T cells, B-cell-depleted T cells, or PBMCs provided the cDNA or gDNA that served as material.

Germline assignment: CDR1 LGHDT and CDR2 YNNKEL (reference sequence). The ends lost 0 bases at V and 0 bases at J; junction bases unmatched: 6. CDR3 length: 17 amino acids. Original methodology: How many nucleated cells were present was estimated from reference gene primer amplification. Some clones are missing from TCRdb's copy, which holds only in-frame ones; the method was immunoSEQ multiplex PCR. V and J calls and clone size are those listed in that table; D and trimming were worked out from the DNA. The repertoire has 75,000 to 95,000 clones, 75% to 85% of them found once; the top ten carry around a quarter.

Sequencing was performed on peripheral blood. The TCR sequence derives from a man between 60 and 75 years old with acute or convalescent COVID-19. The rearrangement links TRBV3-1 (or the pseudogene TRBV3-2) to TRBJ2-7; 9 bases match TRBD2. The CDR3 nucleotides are TGTGCCAGCAGCCAAGATCTGAGGCGGGGGGGCTCCTACGAGCAGTACTTC. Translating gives CASSQDLRRGGSYEQYF.